Below, 25 T cell receptor beta chains from the same sample are listed, as sequenced in a study of blood T cell repertoires in COVID-19. The repertoire was sequenced with immunoSEQ multiplex PCR; TCRdb's copy has only in-frame clones and lacks some. The sample lists 200,000 to 250,000 clones; approximately 82% were seen once. What was sequenced was PBMCs or T cells enriched from blood (not recorded which). The receptors stem from a man aged 35-49 years who had recovered from COVID-19.

The V call is TRBV9, the J call TRBJ2-3; TRBD2 matches at 8 bases. Germline V CDR1 and CDR2: SGDLS, YYNGEE. CDR3 length equals 16 residues. V lost 7 bases to trimming and J lost 1 base; unmatched junction nucleotides: 11. CDR3: CASSGVGRGGTDTQYF. The CDR3 DNA follows: TGTGCCAGCTCCGGTGTGGGGCGGGGGGGCACAGATACGCAGTATTTT.

The rearrangement uses TRBV7-7 and TRBJ2-5, with D perhaps TRBD2 (6 bases). V gave up 5 bases and J gave up 3 bases, with 13 bases separating them. This CDR3 has 14 residues. Germline CDR1 and CDR2: SSHAT and FNYEAQ (reference sequence). In DNA form, the CDR3 reads TGTGCCAGCAGCGCCGGGACTGGTGAAGAGACCCAGTACTTC. Its translation is CASSAGTGEETQYF.

The chain has TRBV9 and TRBJ1-2; D uncertain. In germline, CDR1 is SGDLS, CDR2 YYNGEE. Between the trimmed V and J ends, which lost 2 bases and 2 bases, there was a span of 10 bases. The CDR3 has 14 amino acids. CDR3 loop: CASSVGRRNYGYTF. DNA for the CDR3: TGTGCCAGCAGCGTCGGAAGGCGGAACTATGGCTACACCTTC. The whole variable domain, filled in from reference TRBV9 and TRBJ1-2, reads DSGVTQTPKHLITATGQRVTLRCSPRSGDLSVYWYQQSLDQGLQFLIQYYNGEERAKGNILERFSAQQFPDLHSELNLSSLELGDSALYFCASSVGRRNYGYTFGSGTRLTVV.

About this clone: Other DNA sequences of this sample code for an identical CDR3. J is TRBJ1-5 and V is TRBV7-2, with D maybe TRBD1 (6 bases). The CDR3 has 14 amino acids. V lost 4 bases to trimming and J lost 3 bases, with 10 bases between them. Germline V gene data show CDR1 as SGHTA and CDR2 as FQGNSA. In nucleotides, the CDR3 is TGTGCCAGCAGCTCACAGGGTTCCAATCAGCCCCAGCATTTT. Encoded protein: CASSSQGSNQPQHF.

As concerns this clone: The sample has other DNA sequences that encode this CDR3 too. The chain carries TRBV12-3 or TRBV12-4 and TRBJ1-2, with D possibly matching TRBD1 (5 bases). The CDR3 totals 12 residues. V lost 4 bases, J lost 4 bases, and 7 bases lay in between. The CDR3 spells CASSSQGYGYTF. The CDR3 nucleotides are TGTGCCAGCAGTTCTCAGGGCTATGGCTACACCTTC.

The gene calls are TRBV7-9 and TRBJ1-4; D is perhaps TRBD1 (5 bases). The CDR3 totals 14 residues. From germline, CDR1 is SEHNR and CDR2 FQNEAQ (reference sequence). Trimming took off 1 base at V and 7 bases at J, with 10 bases between the two ends. CDR3 DNA: TGTGCCAGCAGCTTAGGGGGCATGGTTGAAAAACTGTTTTTT. This sequence encodes CASSLGGMVEKLFF.

The chain's CDR3 is CASSLGQTSYNEQFF. The CDR3 DNA reads TGTGCCAGCTCTCTGGGACAAACCTCCTACAATGAGCAGTTCTTC. V is TRBV18 and J is TRBJ2-1; D perhaps matches TRBD1 (6 bases). This CDR3 spans 15 amino acids. The V end lost 6 bases, the J end lost 0 bases, and 12 bases lay between the germline ends. Per germline, CDR1 KGHSH and CDR2 LQKENI.

J is TRBJ1-5 and V is TRBV19; D unclear. Trimming cost V 5 bases and J 5 bases, with 16 bases left between them. The CDR3 runs 15 residues. Germline CDR1 reads LNHDA; CDR2 reads SQIVND (reference sequence). CDR3 nucleotides: TGTGCCAGTAGTTCCCCGGGGAGGCGGTATCAGCCCCAGCATTTT. It is translated as CASSSPGRRYQPQHF.

This rearrangement joins TRBV28 to TRBJ1-5, with no clear D. Germline V lookup: CDR1 MDHEN, CDR2 SYDVKM. The CDR3 consists of 13 residues. The V and J ends lost 7 bases and 1 base respectively, with 8 bases between them. Here the CDR3 reads CASTLSSNQPQHF. The DNA of the CDR3 is TGTGCCAGCACCCTCTCGAGCAATCAGCCCCAGCATTTT.

The chain recombines TRBV7-6 with TRBJ2-2; 7 bases align to TRBD2. V lost 5 bases and J lost 4; bases outside the gene matches: 10. The CDR3 loop spans 16 amino acids. Looked up from germline, CDR1 is SGHVS and CDR2 is FNYEAQ. CDR3 amino acids: CASSAQTGRSTGELFF. The CDR3 DNA is TGTGCCAGCAGCGCCCAGACCGGGAGGAGCACCGGGGAGCTGTTTTTT.

V is TRBV5-1 and J is TRBJ2-3; TRBD1 might be the D (6 bases). Between the trimmed V and J ends, which lost 7 bases and 4 bases, there was a span of 22 bases. The CDR3 has 16 residues. The germline gives CDR1 SGHRS, CDR2 YFSETQ. CDR3 nucleotide sequence: TGCGCCAGCGTACACGGTTATGCGGCAGGGGCAGATACGCAGTATTTT. Protein: CASVHGYAAGADTQYF.

The chain combines TRBV11-1 with TRBJ1-1; D may be TRBD1 (5 bases). The germline CDR1 and CDR2 sequences are SGHAT and FQDESV (reference sequence). The CDR3 extends over 13 amino acids. V dropped 5 bases and J dropped 0 bases, with 7 bases sitting between them. Here the CDR3 DNA reads TGTGCCAGCAGCCAGACAGTGAACACTGAAGCTTTCTTT. Translation: CASSQTVNTEAFF.

This clone was counted once. V usage is TRBV28 and J usage is TRBJ1-6; TRBD1 aligns across 8 bases. Germline loops: CDR1 MDHEN, CDR2 SYDVKM. The CDR3 sequence is 15 residues long. V dropped 6 bases and J dropped 11; count of bases not matched to a gene: 12. The CDR3: CASREGGQVWAPLHF. The CDR3 DNA sequence: TGTGCCAGCAGGGAGGGGGGACAGGTTTGGGCACCCCTCCACTTT. Complete variable domain (other parts from reference TRBV28 and TRBJ1-6): DVKVTQSSRYLVKRTGEKVFLECVQDMDHENMFWYRQDPGLGLRLIYFSYDVKMKEKGDIPEGYSVSREKKERFSLILESASTNQTSMYLCASREGGQVWAPLHFGNGTRLTVT.

The chain has TRBV5-1 and TRBJ2-7; 11 positions match TRBD2. V lost 3 bases, J lost 4 bases, and 6 bases stayed unmatched. The CDR3 sequence is 15 residues long. Germline V CDR1 and CDR2: SGHRS, YFSETQ. In nucleotides, the CDR3 is TGCGCCAGCAGCTCCGGGACTAGCGGCCTATACGAGCAGTACTTC. This translates into CASSSGTSGLYEQYF.

This clone was seen just once. The rearrangement links TRBV9 to TRBJ2-1; TRBD2 matches 8 bases. There are 17 residues in the CDR3. CDR1 SGDLS and CDR2 YYNGEE come from the germline V gene. With 2 bases clipped from V and 6 bases from J, the junction kept 13 bases outside the gene matches. Written as DNA, the CDR3 is TGTGCCAGCAGCGTTACGTCCGGGAGGGGTGCGGGCAATGAGCAGTTCTTC. As protein: CASSVTSGRGAGNEQFF. Variable domain in full (rest from reference TRBV9 and TRBJ2-1): DSGVTQTPKHLITATGQRVTLRCSPRSGDLSVYWYQQSLDQGLQFLIQYYNGEERAKGNILERFSAQQFPDLHSELNLSSLELGDSALYFCASSVTSGRGAGNEQFFGPGTRLTVL.

This clone was observed a single time. V is TRBV7-2 and J is TRBJ1-6; TRBD1 is a possible D gene (5 bases). Germline V gene sequence: CDR1 SGHTA, CDR2 FQGNSA. The germline V and J ends were trimmed by 2 bases and 5 bases, with 13 bases remaining between them. This CDR3 has 16 amino acids. The CDR3 sequence: CASSLLPSGDNSPLHF. The CDR3 nucleotides are TGTGCCAGCAGCTTACTCCCGTCGGGGGATAATTCACCCCTCCACTTT.

The chain carries TRBV27 and TRBJ1-1; D possibly corresponds to TRBD1 (5 bases). This CDR3 region has 13 residues. Germline lookup yields CDR1 MNHEY and CDR2 SMNVEV (reference sequence). V was trimmed by 7 bases and J by 1 base, leaving 10 bases between them. Written as DNA, the CDR3 is TGTGCCAGCACCCCTACAGGGAACACTGAAGCTTTCTTT. It translates to CASTPTGNTEAFF.

This clone appeared once. This chain connects TRBV7-2 to TRBJ2-7; the match to TRBD2 covers 10 bases. With 5 bases clipped from V and 5 bases from J, the junction kept 9 bases outside the gene matches. Germline assignment: CDR1 SGHTA and CDR2 FQGNSA. This CDR3 spans 15 amino acids. The CDR3 DNA is TGTGCCAGCAGCATCTCCCGGACTAGCGGAAACGAGCAGTACTTC. This gives the protein CASSISRTSGNEQYF.

The genes are TRBV21-1 and TRBJ1-5; the D segment call TRBD1 is taken from the table without a DNA check. TRBV21-1 is noted as a pseudogene. CDR3 length equals 15 residues. CDR3 in DNA: TGTGCCAGCAGCAAAGAGTCAGGGTTTAATCAGCCCCAGCATTTT. This sequence encodes CASSKESGFNQPQHF.

V is TRBV7-9 and J is TRBJ1-1; D unresolved. Germline V gene data show CDR1 as SEHNR and CDR2 as FQNEAQ (reference sequence). Trimming stripped 10 bases from V and 2 bases from J, with 14 bases between. The CDR3 is 13 residues long. In DNA, the CDR3 is TGTGCCACCGATCGGGGTCCTAACACTGAAGCTTTCTTT. The encoded protein is CATDRGPNTEAFF.

The chain joins TRBV30 to TRBJ1-1; D call uncertain. V was trimmed by 4 bases and J by 9 bases, leaving 18 bases between them. Germline-derived CDR1 and CDR2 are GTSNPN and SVGIG (reference sequence). This CDR3 region has 13 residues. The CDR3 here is CAWTSPPGNQAFF. For the CDR3, the DNA is TGTGCCTGGACTTCCCCCCCCGGGAATCAAGCTTTCTTT. Full variable domain (remainder filled in from reference TRBV30 and TRBJ1-1): SQTIHQWPATLVQPVGSPLSLECTVEGTSNPNLYWYRQAAGRGLQLLFYSVGIGQISSEVPQNLSASRPQDRQFILSSKKLLLSDSGFYLCAWTSPPGNQAFFGQGTRLTVV.

The chain combines TRBV7-2 with TRBJ1-3; D gene unclear. V shed 6 bases and J shed 4 bases, with 7 bases lying between them. CDR3 length equals 12 residues. Germline CDR1 is SGHTA and CDR2 is FQGNSA. The CDR3 coding sequence is TGTGCCAGCAGTGTAGTCGGAAACACCATATATTTT. Translated: CASSVVGNTIYF.

The chain is built from TRBV30 and TRBJ1-5, with 7 bases identical to TRBD1. V shed 4 bases, J shed 5 bases, and the junction held 5 bases outside the gene matches. Germline V gene data show CDR1 as GTSNPN and CDR2 as SVGIG (reference sequence). The CDR3 consists of 13 residues. The CDR3 here is CAWTRQGDQPQHF. CDR3 DNA: TGTGCCTGGACCCGACAGGGAGATCAGCCCCAGCATTTT.

Here the CDR3 reads CASSQQGQHNEQFF. CDR3 in DNA: TGCGCCAGCAGCCAGCAAGGACAGCACAATGAGCAGTTCTTC. V is TRBV5-1 and J is TRBJ2-1; tentatively, D is TRBD1 (6 bases). The CDR3 length is 14 residues. Germline V CDR1 and CDR2: SGHRS, YFSETQ. The ends were cut back, 4 bases at V and 5 bases at J, with 13 bases in the middle.

The chain has TRBV24-1 and TRBJ1-5; 7 bases fit TRBD1. The germline gives CDR1 KGHDR, CDR2 SFDVKD. The CDR3 totals 14 residues. V lost 8 bases and J lost 1; bases outside the gene matches: 4. CDR3 loop: CATNPGGSNQPQHF. CDR3 in DNA: TGTGCCACCAATCCAGGGGGAAGCAATCAGCCCCAGCATTTT.